The 15 T cell receptor gamma chains listed next were all sequenced from one sample in a study of gamma delta lymphoproliferative disorders and STAT genes. Genomic DNA from isolated PBMCs served as the sequencing template. TCRdb reran clone calling via CATT on the multiplex PCR reads. Counted here are 700 to 850 gamma-chain clones, over 9% occurring once; the ten biggest clones make up around 25%. The sample comprised blood. The receptor set was obtained from a human donor in good health.

Relative to its sample, this clone is medium-sized. The chain joins TRGV8 to TRGJ1 or TRGJ2. TCRdb leaves out the J gene; it was filled in here by matching the DNA to germline. The CDR3 sequence is 15 residues long. With 2 bases clipped from V and 4 bases from J, the junction kept 11 bases outside the gene matches. The germline CDR1 and CDR2 sequences are VENAVY and YDSYNSRV. For the CDR3, the DNA is TGTGCCACCTGGGATAAACCCATCGGATATTATAAGAAACTCTTT. Its translation is CATWDKPIGYYKKLF.

In its sample, this clone ranks as medium-sized (0.01 to 0.1%). The chain uses TRGV5 and TRGJP1. Assignment of the J gene here rests on matching the DNA to germline, because TCRdb gives none. The CDR3 spans 13 residues. V lost 5 bases and J lost 4; bases outside the gene matches: 4. Germline lookup yields CDR1 VINAFY and CDR2 YDVSNSKD. The DNA of the CDR3 is TGTGCCACCTGGGCCCTCACTGGTTGGTTCAAGATATTT. Translation: CATWALTGWFKIF.

The genes are TRGV2 and TRGJ1 or TRGJ2. Here the J gene came from matching the DNA to germline, since TCRdb omits it. V shed 2 bases and J 2 bases; nucleotides not matched to a gene: 9. The CDR3 loop spans 15 amino acids. Germline V lookup: CDR1 EGSNGY, CDR2 YDSYNSKV. The CDR3 DNA is TGTGCCACCTGGGACGTCGTTCCACATTATTATAAGAAACTCTTT. Encoded protein: CATWDVVPHYYKKLF.

Relative to its sample, this clone is large (0.1 to 1%). V gene TRGV8 combines with J gene TRGJ1 or TRGJ2. Because TCRdb records no J gene, it was assigned here through a match of the DNA to germline. CDR1 VENAVY and CDR2 YDSYNSRV come from the germline V gene. J was trimmed by 3 bases and V by 4 bases; bases with no gene match: 9. CDR3 size: 14 residues. In nucleotides, the CDR3 is TGTGCCACCTGGGACATCCGACTTTATTATAAGAAACTCTTT. It encodes CATWDIRLYYKKLF.

By share, this clone counts as large. V is TRGV10 and J is TRGJ1 or TRGJ2. Germline matching of the DNA provided the J gene here, since TCRdb leaves it blank. TRGV10 falls under the ORF class, with uncertain function. The V segment lost 8 bases and the J segment 3 bases; nucleotides outside the gene matches: 8. This CDR3 is 13 amino acids long. In DNA, the CDR3 is TGTGCTGCGTGGGATTGCTCTTATTATAAGAAACTCTTT. It translates to CAAWDCSYYKKLF.

This clone is termed medium-sized. This chain connects TRGV1 to TRGJ1 or TRGJ2. In the absence of a J gene in TCRdb, the DNA was matched to germline to assign it here. TRGV1 is labeled an ORF, and its function is uncertain. V lost 0 bases to trimming and J lost 2 bases; unmatched junction nucleotides: 19. This CDR3 region has 19 residues. The CDR3 nucleotides read TGTGCCACCTGGGACAGGCTGAGCAGTGGGGTAGATTATTATTATAAGAAACTCTTT. As protein: CATWDRLSSGVDYYYKKLF.

By share, this clone ranks as medium-sized. The V and J genes are TRGV8 and TRGJ1 or TRGJ2. TCRdb does not report a J gene; here it was assigned by matching the DNA to germline references. The germline V gene encodes CDR1 VENAVY and CDR2 YDSYNSRV. The CDR3 sequence is 14 residues long. J lost 3 bases, V lost 2 bases, and 7 bases had no gene match. The CDR3 coding sequence is TGTGCCACCTGGGATATCGCATCTTATTATAAGAAACTCTTT. It encodes CATWDIASYYKKLF.

By share, this clone ranks as medium-sized. The chain recombines TRGV9 with TRGJ1 or TRGJ2. The J gene comes from matching the DNA to germline here; TCRdb lacks it. CDR3 length: 15 residues. V was pared by 0 bases and J by 2 bases, with 7 bases of the junction left unmatched. Germline assignment: CDR1 GITISATS and CDR2 ISYDGTV (reference sequence). The CDR3 region is CALWEVQRDYYKKLF. The CDR3 DNA reads TGTGCCTTGTGGGAGGTGCAGAGGGATTATTATAAGAAACTCTTT.

This clone is termed large (0.1 to 1%). The rearrangement links TRGV4 to TRGJ1 or TRGJ2. The J gene comes from matching the DNA to germline here; TCRdb lacks it. The CDR3 has 17 amino acids. Germline trimming cut 0 bases from V and 2 bases from J; bases unmatched to any gene: 13. Germline values: CDR1 EGSTGY, CDR2 YDSYTSSV. CDR3 loop: CATWDGPFNQDYYKKLF. The CDR3 region has the DNA TGTGCCACCTGGGATGGGCCTTTTAATCAGGATTATTATAAGAAACTCTTT.

Note on this clone: It is unclear where the CDR3 begins or ends on the DNA, so no DNA is shown, and the CDR3 is as TCRdb lists it. The V gene is TRGV11, but the J gene lacks a call. TRGV11 is filed as an ORF, its function uncertain. The CDR3 length is 17 residues, termini included. This CDR3 is CTTVPAGLGSSDWIKTF.

This clone is large by share. The chain recombines TRGV10 with TRGJ1 or TRGJ2. No J gene is reported in TCRdb; it was inferred here by comparing the DNA with germline. TRGV10 is placed among ORFs of uncertain function. V dropped 8 bases and J dropped 2; count of bases not matched to a gene: 25. This CDR3 contains 19 residues. CDR3: CAAWAHPRNLLHYYYKKLF. DNA of the CDR3: TGTGCTGCGTGGGCCCATCCCCGCAACCTTCTTCACTATTATTATAAGAAACTCTTT.

This clone is termed large. The chain links TRGV10 to TRGJP2. In the absence of a J gene in TCRdb, the DNA was matched to germline to assign it here. TRGV10 is an ORF, and what it does is uncertain. CDR3 length: 13 amino acids. The V and J ends lost 8 bases and 2 bases, in that order; junction bases with no gene match: 3. The CDR3 DNA reads TGTGCTGCGTGGGTAAGTAGTGATTGGATCAAGACGTTT. Its protein product is CAAWVSSDWIKTF.

In its sample, this clone is medium-sized. V usage is TRGV9 and J usage is TRGJP. No J gene is reported in TCRdb; it was inferred here by comparing the DNA with germline. CDR3 length equals 15 residues. Germline values: CDR1 GITISATS, CDR2 ISYDGTV (reference sequence). J was trimmed by 7 bases and V by 4 bases; bases with no gene match: 4. The CDR3 sequence: CALWEGELGKKIKVF. CDR3 DNA sequence: TGTGCCTTGTGGGAAGGGGAGTTGGGCAAAAAAATCAAGGTATTT.

This clone is classed as medium-sized. V usage is TRGV10 and J usage is TRGJ1 or TRGJ2. The J gene comes from matching the DNA to germline here; TCRdb lacks it. TRGV10 is filed as an ORF, its function uncertain. CDR3 length equals 12 residues. V was pared by 10 bases and J by 7 bases, with 11 bases of the junction left unmatched. CDR3 nucleotides: TGTGCTGCGTCTCCTCTGGGATATAAGAAACTCTTT. Encoded protein: CAASPLGYKKLF.

The chain combines TRGV2 with TRGJP2. The J gene, absent from TCRdb, was called here by matching the DNA to germline. V dropped 0 bases and J dropped 5; count of bases not matched to a gene: 6. This CDR3 region has 15 residues. Germline V gene lookup returns CDR1 EGSNGY and CDR2 YDSYNSKV. As DNA, the CDR3 is TGTGCCACCTGGGACGGGGGGGCGAGTGATTGGATCAAGACGTTT. Translation: CATWDGGASDWIKTF.